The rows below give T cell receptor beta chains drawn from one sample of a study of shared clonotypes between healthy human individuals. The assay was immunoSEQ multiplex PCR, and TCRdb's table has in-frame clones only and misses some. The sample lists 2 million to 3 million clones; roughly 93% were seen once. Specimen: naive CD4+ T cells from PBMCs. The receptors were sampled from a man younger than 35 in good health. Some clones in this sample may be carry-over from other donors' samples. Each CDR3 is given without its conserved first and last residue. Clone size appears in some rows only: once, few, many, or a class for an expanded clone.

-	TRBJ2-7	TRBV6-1	ATQLAGGSYEQY
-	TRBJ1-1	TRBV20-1	SAQGREEAF
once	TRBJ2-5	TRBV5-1	ASSPAPGPQETQY
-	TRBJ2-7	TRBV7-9	ASSSAPQTPEQY
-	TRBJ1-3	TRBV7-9	ASSLLGGSTPGNTIY
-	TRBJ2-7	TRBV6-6	ASSRQGDVTEQY
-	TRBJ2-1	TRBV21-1	ASSKGGPWNEQF
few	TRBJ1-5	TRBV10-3	AIGQPQH
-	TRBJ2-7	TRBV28	ASITPRGGTYEQY
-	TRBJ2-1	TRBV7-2	ASTFGVSGRYEQF
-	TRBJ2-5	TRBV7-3	ASSLIAGVQETQY
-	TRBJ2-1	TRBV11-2	ASIGGVVNEQF
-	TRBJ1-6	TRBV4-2	ASSQDGRASYNSPLH
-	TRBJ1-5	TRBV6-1	ASTNGQYSNQPQH
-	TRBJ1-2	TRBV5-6	ASSPRRGIGYGYT
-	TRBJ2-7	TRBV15	ATSTSGYEQY
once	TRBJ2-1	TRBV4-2	ASSQEVWQGVNEQF
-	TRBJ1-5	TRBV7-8	ASSLARTGGGQPQH
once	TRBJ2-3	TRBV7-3	ASSSSGGTDTQY
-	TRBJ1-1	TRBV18	ASSPLGTEAF
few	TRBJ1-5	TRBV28	ASSSRLNQPQH
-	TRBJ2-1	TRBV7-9	ASSLLMVNEQF
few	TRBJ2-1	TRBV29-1	SVPGAVVYNEQF
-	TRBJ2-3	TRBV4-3	ASSQGSGGTDTQY
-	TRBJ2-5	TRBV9	ASSVRGSQETQY
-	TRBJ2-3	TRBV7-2	ASSLVGSGTTDTQY
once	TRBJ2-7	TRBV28	ASSRPTVFYEQY
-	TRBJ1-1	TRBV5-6	ASSLAGRGTEAF